This T cell receptor (beta chain) was found in a study of blood T cells in healthy people across ages (dated by TCRdb to about 2015). Describing the broader study: In model experiments, template switching captured about one uniquely barcoded TCR beta cDNA molecule for every two T cells. Age-related changes in TCR beta repertoire diversity were measured in the study by deep sequencing normalized with unique cDNA molecular identifiers. Donors were grouped into four age groups: young (average 16 years), middle-aged (around 39), aged (approximately 67) and long-lived (around 80). Two additional independent replicas of 1 million unique cDNA reads from the same blood draw were analyzed for two donors (one aged 18 to 30 and one aged 80 or older). Study-wide conclusions, independent of this receptor: Since profiling was done on bulk unsorted PBMCs, naive and antigen-experienced compartments could not be conclusively compared. Observed TCR beta diversity per million T cells fell roughly linearly with age, and a significant reduction was already apparent by age around 40. Donor CMV infection status was unknown, potentially confounding age-related changes in expanded clonotypes. Compared with the aged group, the long-lived group had more naive CD4+ T cells, fewer expanded clones and increased TCR diversity, suggesting age selection. Estimates of total diversity from one million sequenced T cells were regarded as lower bounds and underestimates. A strong correlation was found between observed TCR beta diversity and the percentage of naive T cells measured by flow cytometry.

The donors were 40 or so Caucasian individuals from Russia, aged roughly 6 to 100 years, who were systemically healthy. Each donor gave ten milliliters of peripheral blood, collected into EDTA-treated Vacutainer tubes. Ficoll-Paque density-gradient centrifugation was used to isolate PBMCs, with at least 7 million obtained per sample. Trizol reagent was used to extract total RNA from PBMCs, with at least 6 micrograms per sample. The percentages of naive CD45RAhigh/CD27high T cells were determined by flow cytometry on a PBMC aliquot from every donor. Library method: 5' RACE. TCRdb records Illumina HiSeq 2500 as the sequencer. A second 7 to 11 cycle PCR used a sample-barcoded 5' primer and a J-beta primer mix. A unique molecular identifier was introduced onto each TCR beta cDNA molecule by a template-switch 5' adaptor carrying 12 random nucleotides. Each sample yielded at least 2.5 million CDR3-containing paired-end reads. All of the RNA was converted into first-strand cDNA using the Mint cDNA synthesis kit, with a TRBC-specific oligonucleotide serving as the primer. All cDNA was treated with uracil-DNA glycosylase and then went through a first 18-cycle PCR with the universal primers M1SS and BC2_uni_R. The study's own analysis went as follows. Normalization of each sample was performed by random selection of 1 million high-quality reads, each carrying a distinct molecular identifier. Instead of being binned into consensus sequences, reads with shared molecular identifiers were discarded. MiTCR, set to a Q25 quality threshold and the strictest error-elimination algorithm, was used for CDR3 identification, clonotype clustering and error correction. A nonparametric unseen species model with Euler transformation was used to estimate lower-bound total TCR beta diversity. Through fastp at Q25 and MiXCR, TCRdb rebuilt clones from the public reads, retaining in-frame beta chains. Here each entry gathers all rows of one CDR3 protein and keeps the most common genes and DNA. TCRdb's processing, not the authors' own work, is the source of the V and J calls. This sample is represented by approximately 580,000 distinct CDR3 sequences; under 30% of them were singletons. The ten largest clonotypes hold less than 9% of the sample.

V has 7 bases trimmed and J has 5 bases trimmed; junction bases matching no gene number 11. The CDR3 goes from the cysteine to the phenylalanine over 16 residues. Left in the record is the CDR3 DNA by itself, 48 bases read in frame from the first base. The germline V gene (reference sequence) provides CDR1 SEHNR and CDR2 FQNEAQ. This clonotype has only a few counts. The clone's antigen remains unknown. No base quality information exists; no much larger clone differs at one position. The sample was also linked to a second study, of T cells of mothers and their children. The second study, in turn, reports: Nine systemically healthy Caucasian individuals, comprising three mothers and their six children, were included as donors. cDNA synthesis consumed the entire amount of extracted RNA, loaded at 1.5 ug RNA in each 15 ul reaction. Sample barcodes and 2-4 random nucleotides were added via the M1S primer in the second PCR. Over 8 million TCR beta CDR3 reads were obtained for each mother, and around 3 million reads were obtained for each child. Thymic selection similarly shapes TCR recombination output in related and unrelated pairs, with minor effect from inherited differences. Normalized repertoire overlap in related mother-child pairs was always slightly higher than in unrelated mother-child pairs, but the difference was never significant. No persistent microchimeric T cell clones were detected, at a sensitivity of around 97 clones per million clonotypes. The study used deep NGS to compare TCR beta repertoires of mothers and children, seeking features distinguishing related mother-child pairs from unrelated individuals. Mothers averaged roughly 40 +/- 4 years of age and children averaged roughly 10 +/- 4 years. Libraries were sequenced on Illumina HiSeq 2000 with 100+100 nt paired-end reads after adapter ligation with NEBNext reagents. To avoid cross-contamination, the mother libraries and the child libraries were prepared a month apart and sequenced in separate runs. Between about 500,000 and 2,100,000 distinct TCR beta clonotypes were identified per donor. Naive TCR beta clonotypes were estimated from low-frequency clonotypes matched to each donor's FACS-determined naive share, without sorting.

The chain was built from TRBV7-9 and TRBJ1-6; 7 central nucleotides agree with TRBD1. Specimen: blood. This TCR was recovered from a boy younger than 18 in good health. CDR3 reads: CASTHGTVANNSPLHF. The sequenced DNA: TGTGCCAGCACCCACGGGACAGTCGCAAATAATTCACCCCTCCACTTT. When the CDR3 is completed using the reference TRBV7-9 and TRBJ1-6 genes on either side, the full variable domain is DTGVSQNPRHKITKRGQNVTFRCDPISEHNRLYWYRQTLGQGPEFLTYFQNEAQLEKSRLLSDRFSAERPKGSFSTLEIQRTEQGDSAMYLCASTHGTVANNSPLHFGNGTRLTVT.